This T cell receptor beta chain originates from a study of neurological immune-mediated disorders. In germline, CDR1 is MNHNY, CDR2 SVGAGI (reference sequence). V was trimmed by 4 bases and J by 1 base, leaving 11 bases between them. The CDR3 has 15 amino acids. At least ten counts were recorded for this clonotype. MiXCR, run by TCRdb on the 5' RACE reads, gives a single entry per CDR3 protein. The sample carries some 26,000 distinct CDR3 sequences, 5% to 8% recorded once. The TCR was taken from a woman in her fifties or sixties in good health. The rearrangement links TRBV6-6 to TRBJ1-5; D is perhaps TRBD1 (6 bases). Specimen: PBMCs. DNA for the CDR3: TGTGCCAGCAGTTTTGGAGGGGGGAGCAATCAGCCCCAGCATTTT. It is translated as CASSFGGGSNQPQHF.